This T cell receptor (beta chain) was sequenced for a study of blood T cell repertoires in COVID-19. Overall study context: PBMCs, B-cell-depleted T cells, or T cells were the source of the cDNA or gDNA that made up the material.

Only in-frame clones appear in the TCRdb table, and some are missing; sequencing was by immunoSEQ multiplex PCR. The table lists hundreds of thousands of clones, under 90% of them singletons, with roughly 5% in the top ten. The study assigned cohorts using participant-reported clinical history. Input material: PBMCs or T cells enriched from blood (not recorded which). The sequence derives from a man aged 60-69 years who had recovered from COVID-19.

The CDR3 sequence is CASSSQGGAGEKLFF. In DNA form, the CDR3 reads TGTGCCAGCAGCTCCCAAGGCGGGGCAGGGGAAAAACTGTTTTTT. The chain uses TRBV7-2 and TRBJ1-4; D is perhaps TRBD1 (5 bases). The CDR3 runs to 15 residues. Trimming removed 4 bases from V and 8 bases from J, with 17 bases in between. Per germline, CDR1 SGHTA and CDR2 FQGNSA.